The 30 T cell receptor beta chains below come from one sample, sequenced in a study of blood T cell repertoires in COVID-19 (dated by TCRdb to 2020 to 2021). Receptor libraries were prepared by the immunoSEQ multiplex PCR assay. Held by TCRdb, this immuneACCESS table contains in-frame sequences only and omits some clones. Under half of the omission traces to an unresolved V gene where checked; the cause of the rest is unknown. The sample profile shows over 55,000 clones; about 87% of them were found once. The ten largest make up approximately 8% of the sample. Sequencing was performed on peripheral blood. Source of these receptors: a man aged 45-65 years with active COVID-19.

The chain links TRBV11-2 to TRBJ2-7; D perhaps matches TRBD1 (5 bases). The CDR3 consists of 13 residues. Germline V gives CDR1 SGHAT, CDR2 FQNNGV. Between the trimmed V and J ends, which lost 2 bases and 6 bases, there was a span of 11 bases. The DNA for the CDR3 is TGTGCCAGCAGCTTACTGGCAGGGATCGAGCAGTACTTC. This encodes CASSLLAGIEQYF.

V is TRBV7-8 and J is TRBJ2-5; 8 nucleotides line up with TRBD2. Losses at the gene ends were 0 bases for V and 1 base for J; bases not matched to a gene: 4. There are 16 residues in the CDR3. The V gene's germline CDR1 is SGHVS and CDR2 FQNEAQ. The CDR3 nucleotides are TGTGCCAGCAGCTTAGCGGCTAGCGGGTTCCAAGAGACCCAGTACTTC. Its translation: CASSLAASGFQETQYF.

This chain links TRBV5-6 with TRBJ2-6, with D perhaps TRBD2 (7 bases). The CDR3 has 15 residues. V lost 6 bases and J 2 bases, leaving 12 bases between the germline ends. The germline V gene has CDR1 SGHDT and CDR2 YYEEEE. CDR3 amino acids: CASTLGGPGANVLTF. In DNA form, the CDR3 reads TGTGCCAGCACCCTCGGGGGGCCTGGGGCCAACGTCCTGACTTTC. Supplemented by reference TRBV5-6 and TRBJ2-6, the full variable domain reads DAGVTQSPTHLIKTRGQQVTLRCSPKSGHDTVSWYQQALGQGPQFIFQYYEEEERQRGNFPDRFSGHQFPNYSSELNVNALLLGDSALYLCASTLGGPGANVLTFGAGSRLTVL.

The rearrangement joins TRBV4-1 to TRBJ2-3, with TRBD2 matching 10 bases. There are 17 residues in the CDR3. J gave up 6 bases and V 0 bases, and 9 bases lay outside the gene matches. CDR1 and CDR2 (germline): MGHRA, YSYEKL. The CDR3 region has the DNA TGCGCCAGCAGCCAAGATCATTCTAGCGGGGGAAAGGATACGCAGTATTTT. As protein: CASSQDHSSGGKDTQYF.

This clone was observed a single time. The V gene is TRBV3-1 (or the pseudogene TRBV3-2), the J gene TRBJ1-1; possibly TRBD1 for D (5 bases). Trimming removed 1 base from V and 4 bases from J, with 13 bases in between. This CDR3 comprises 15 residues. CDR1 is LGHDT and CDR2 is YNNKEL in the germline V gene (reference sequence). The CDR3 DNA is TGTGCCAGCAGCCAAGGGACGGGACTGCTCACTGAAGCTTTCTTT. Translated, it gives CASSQGTGLLTEAFF.

This clone was detected only once. The genes are TRBV5-6 and TRBJ1-3; 8 positions agree with TRBD1. CDR1 and CDR2 from the germline V gene are SGHDT and YYEEEE. The CDR3 totals 15 residues. Trimming removed 3 bases from V and 4 bases from J; junction bases left unmatched: 6. CDR3 coding DNA: TGTGCCAGCAGCTCTGTCAGGGGGCGAGGAAACACCATATATTTT. Its protein is CASSSVRGRGNTIYF. Variable domain in full (rest from reference TRBV5-6 and TRBJ1-3): DAGVTQSPTHLIKTRGQQVTLRCSPKSGHDTVSWYQQALGQGPQFIFQYYEEEERQRGNFPDRFSGHQFPNYSSELNVNALLLGDSALYLCASSSVRGRGNTIYFGEGSWLTVV.

This clone was seen many times. The rearrangement uses TRBV6-2 or TRBV6-3 and TRBJ2-6; a weak D match, TRBD1 (5 bases). V was clipped by 6 bases and J by 4 bases, with 13 bases between them. Germline-derived CDR1 and CDR2 are MNHEY and SVGEGT. The CDR3 extends over 15 amino acids. This CDR3 reads CASSETVVGANVLTF. The CDR3 DNA is TGTGCCAGCAGCGAGACAGTCGTAGGGGCCAACGTCCTGACTTTC.

This chain links TRBV15 with TRBJ2-3; no clear D. The CDR3 length is 16 residues. Germline V gene sequence: CDR1 LNHNV, CDR2 YYDKDF (reference sequence). The V end was cut by 0 bases, the J end by 0 bases, with 10 bases between. CDR3 in DNA: TGTGCCACCAGCAGAGATAAGAGGCTAAGCACAGATACGCAGTATTTT. Translation: CATSRDKRLSTDTQYF.

The chain uses TRBV28 and TRBJ1-5; D perhaps matches TRBD1 (6 bases). V lost 7 bases, J lost 7 bases, and 17 bases lay in between. The CDR3 extends over 14 amino acids. Germline V gene lookup returns CDR1 MDHEN and CDR2 SYDVKM. The CDR3 loop is CASKEGGAQQPQHF. CDR3 sequence (DNA): TGTGCCAGCAAAGAAGGGGGAGCGCAGCAGCCCCAGCATTTT.

This chain links TRBV28 with TRBJ1-3; no reliable D call. The ends were cut back, 1 base at V and 5 bases at J, with 6 bases in the middle. Germline V CDR1 and CDR2: MDHEN, SYDVKM. The CDR3 is 13 residues long. This chain's CDR3 is CASSLSGRNTIYF. The DNA of the CDR3 is TGTGCCAGCAGTTTATCGGGGAGAAACACCATATATTTT.

The chain recombines TRBV3-1 (or the pseudogene TRBV3-2) with TRBJ2-2; the match to TRBD2 covers 15 bases. This CDR3 is 17 amino acids long. V lost 4 bases to trimming and J lost 2 bases; unmatched junction nucleotides: 2. Germline V gene sequence: CDR1 LGHDT, CDR2 YNNKEL (reference sequence). CDR3 region: CASSRTSGRGNTGELFF. In DNA, the CDR3 is TGTGCCAGCAGCCGGACTAGCGGGAGGGGCAACACCGGGGAGCTGTTTTTT.

J is TRBJ1-1 and V is TRBV6-6, with no clear D. The CDR3 extends over 13 amino acids. With 7 bases removed from V and 6 bases from J, the gap between germline ends came to 15 bases. From germline, CDR1 is MNHNY and CDR2 SVGAGI (reference sequence). CDR3 protein: CASIGRFDAEAFF. The CDR3 DNA follows: TGTGCCAGCATTGGGAGATTCGATGCTGAAGCTTTCTTT.

On this clone itself: A read error may account for a junction end that differs from germline. The rearrangement joins TRBV7-7 to TRBJ2-5; TRBD1 matches at 11 bases. The germline gives CDR1 SSHAT, CDR2 FNYEAQ (reference sequence). The CDR3 extends over 14 amino acids. CDR3 sequence (DNA): TGTGCTAGCAGCGGACAGGGGGCACAAGAGACCCAGTACTTC. Its protein is CASSGQGAQETQYF.

The chain combines TRBV9 with TRBJ1-3; 9 bases align to TRBD1. V lost 2 bases and J lost 0; bases outside the gene matches: 3. The germline CDR1 and CDR2 sequences are SGDLS and YYNGEE. The CDR3 covers 16 residues. The CDR3, as DNA: TGTGCCAGCAGCGTGGGGACAGGGTACTCTGGAAACACCATATATTTT. Translating gives CASSVGTGYSGNTIYF.

The chain is built from TRBV9 and TRBJ2-4, with D tentatively TRBD2 (7 bases). Between the trimmed V and J ends, which lost 3 bases and 1 base, there was a span of 14 bases. In germline, CDR1 is SGDLS, CDR2 YYNGEE. The CDR3 extends over 16 amino acids. The CDR3 nucleotides read TGTGCCAGCAGCGCCTCAGGGGAGGGGGCCAAAAACATTCAGTACTTC. Its translation: CASSASGEGAKNIQYF.

The rearrangement uses TRBV15 and TRBJ2-1; D call uncertain. Trimming took off 0 bases at V and 12 bases at J, with 18 bases between the two ends. The CDR3 extends over 15 amino acids. The V gene's germline CDR1 is LNHNV and CDR2 YYDKDF (reference sequence). CDR3 residues: CATSREPYVGPPQFF. Here the CDR3 DNA reads TGTGCCACCAGCAGAGAGCCCTATGTGGGCCCTCCGCAGTTCTTC.

The chain couples TRBV7-2 to TRBJ2-4; TRBD2 matches at 9 bases. Per germline, CDR1 SGHTA and CDR2 FQGNSA. The CDR3 is 14 amino acids. V shed 4 bases, J shed 10 bases, and the junction held 8 bases outside the gene matches. This CDR3 reads CASSSRREGLIQYF. The CDR3 region has the DNA TGTGCCAGCAGCTCTCGGCGGGAGGGCCTGATTCAGTACTTC.

The rearrangement joins TRBV11-2 to TRBJ2-1; 11 nucleotides align to TRBD2. The V segment lost 0 bases and the J segment 4 bases; nucleotides outside the gene matches: 11. Germline-derived CDR1 and CDR2 are SGHAT and FQNNGV. CDR3 length: 19 residues. The CDR3 DNA follows: TGTGCCAGCAGCTTAGATAGGCAACCGGGACTAGCGGTATACAATGAGCAGTTCTTC. It translates to CASSLDRQPGLAVYNEQFF.

The rearrangement uses TRBV7-3 and TRBJ2-5, with 7 bases aligning to TRBD2. Germline loops: CDR1 SGHTA, CDR2 FQGTGA. This CDR3 contains 15 residues. The junction had 10 bases not matched to a gene; V was cut back by 2 bases and J by 7 bases. The CDR3 loop reads CASSLELAAPGTQYF. DNA of the CDR3: TGTGCCAGCAGCTTAGAGCTAGCGGCCCCGGGGACCCAGTACTTC.

This chain joins TRBV4-3 and TRBJ1-1, with D tentatively TRBD1 (5 bases). Trimming took 0 bases from V and 5 from J, leaving 13 bases between them. Germline assignment: CDR1 LGHNA and CDR2 YSLEER. The CDR3 totals 15 residues. CDR3 sequence: CASSQDGYGGTEAFF. The CDR3 DNA follows: TGCGCCAGCAGCCAAGACGGTTACGGGGGAACTGAAGCTTTCTTT.

This chain joins TRBV5-4 and TRBJ2-4; D gene unclear. Germline V gene data show CDR1 as SGHNT and CDR2 as YYREEE (reference sequence). The CDR3 runs to 15 residues. The V end lost 4 bases, the J end lost 1 base, and 12 bases lay between the germline ends. This CDR3 reads CASSPGGSAKNIQYF. The CDR3 DNA reads as TGTGCCAGCAGCCCCGGCGGTTCCGCCAAAAACATTCAGTACTTC.

This chain connects TRBV19 to TRBJ1-1; no definite D call. V lost 2 bases to trimming and J lost 4 bases, with 8 bases between them. The CDR3 covers 13 residues. Germline assignment: CDR1 LNHDA and CDR2 SQIVND (reference sequence). The CDR3 bases are TGTGCCAGTAGTATAATGGCTGGCACTGAAGCTTTCTTT. Its translation is CASSIMAGTEAFF. Looking up the rest from reference TRBV19 and TRBJ1-1 gives the full variable domain: DGGITQSPKYLFRKEGQNVTLSCEQNLNHDAMYWYRQDPGQGLRLIYYSQIVNDFQKGDIAEGYSVSREKKESFPLTVTSAQKNPTAFYLCASSIMAGTEAFFGQGTRLTVV.

This clone was observed once. The gene calls are TRBV10-3 and TRBJ1-1; 10 bases line up with TRBD1. The CDR3 runs 12 residues. V shed 6 bases, J shed 7 bases, and the junction held 2 bases outside the gene matches. Per the germline V gene, CDR1 is ENHRY and CDR2 is SYGVKD. CDR3: CAIRGTGDEAFF. CDR3 DNA sequence: TGTGCCATCAGGGGGACAGGGGATGAAGCTTTCTTT.

V usage is TRBV3-1 (or the pseudogene TRBV3-2) and J usage is TRBJ1-2; 7 positions match TRBD1. Trimming at V came to 3 bases and at J to 8 bases, leaving 9 bases not matched to a gene. The CDR3 totals 14 residues. Per germline, CDR1 LGHDT and CDR2 YNNKEL (reference sequence). The CDR3 region is CASSQADRVGGYTF. In DNA, the CDR3 is TGTGCCAGCAGCCAGGCAGACAGGGTGGGCGGCTACACCTTC.

The CDR3 reads CASGPLVGQGADTQYF. CDR3 DNA: TGTGCCAGCGGACCCTTAGTGGGACAGGGGGCAGATACGCAGTATTTT. J is TRBJ2-3 and V is TRBV7-2, with 11 nucleotides matching TRBD1. Germline assignment: CDR1 SGHTA and CDR2 FQGNSA. The CDR3 is made up of 16 amino acids. J gave up 4 bases and V 8 bases, and 11 bases lay outside the gene matches.

V gene TRBV7-9 combines with J gene TRBJ1-3, with TRBD1 matching over 7 bases. V was clipped by 0 bases and J by 8 bases; unmatched bases: 4. Looked up from germline, CDR1 is SEHNR and CDR2 is FQNEAQ (reference sequence). The CDR3 is made up of 14 amino acids. CDR3 DNA sequence: TGTGCCAGCAGCTTAGCGACAGGGAAGGACACCATATATTTT. Protein: CASSLATGKDTIYF.

The sample holds one count of this clone. V usage is TRBV24-1 and J usage is TRBJ2-5; 12 nucleotides agree with TRBD1. Trimming cost V 0 bases and J 9 bases; bases outside gene matches: 13. From germline, CDR1 is KGHDR and CDR2 SFDVKD. The CDR3 sequence is 18 residues long. The CDR3 nucleotides read TGTGCCACCAGTGATTTGACAGGGACAGGGGGCGCCGGGAGGGCCCAGTACTTC. Translation gives CATSDLTGTGGAGRAQYF.

The chain couples TRBV7-9 to TRBJ1-6, with D possibly matching TRBD1 (5 bases). There are 14 residues in the CDR3. The germline gives CDR1 SEHNR, CDR2 FQNEAQ (reference sequence). V lost 4 bases to trimming and J lost 7 bases, with 11 bases between them. CDR3 DNA: TGTGCCAGCAGCTCGCCGGGGGGGAATTCACCCCTCCACTTT. It encodes CASSSPGGNSPLHF.

This sequence joins TRBV3-1 (or the pseudogene TRBV3-2) and TRBJ1-1, with D possibly being TRBD1 (5 bases). This CDR3 region has 11 residues. V lost 7 bases to trimming and J lost 4 bases, with 7 bases between them. Germline V gives CDR1 LGHDT, CDR2 YNNKEL (reference sequence). The CDR3 region is CASKGPTEAFF. Here the CDR3 DNA reads TGTGCCAGCAAGGGGCCCACTGAAGCTTTCTTT.

This clone came up once. The chain combines TRBV5-1 with TRBJ2-7; 10 bases map to TRBD1. The germline V gene encodes CDR1 SGHRS and CDR2 YFSETQ. V was clipped by 4 bases and J by 6 bases; unmatched bases: 7. There are 14 residues in the CDR3. The CDR3 loop reads CASSPGQGDSEQYF. As DNA, the CDR3 is TGCGCCAGCAGCCCCGGACAGGGGGACTCCGAGCAGTACTTC.